The 27 T cell receptor beta chains given below trace back to one sample, sequenced in a study of T cells in Graves' hyperthyroidism and ophthalmopathy. Researchers took RNA transcripts and amplified the TCR beta CDR3 regions from them. Researchers ran a first-round RT-PCR on the TCR CDR3 using the HTBI primer set. Each CDR3 protein is one row after TCRdb ran MiXCR on the multiplex PCR reads. The sample has hundreds of thousands of distinct CDR3 sequences; around 17% are singletons. The sample was blood. The receptor set was obtained from a young woman with Graves' hyperthyroidism.

In its sample, this clonotype was seen many times. V and J are TRBV3-1 and TRBJ1-2; tentatively, D is TRBD1 (5 bases). Germline V lookup: CDR1 LGHDT, CDR2 YNNKEL (reference sequence). This CDR3 has 14 amino acids. The germline V and J ends were trimmed by 1 base and 1 base, with 7 bases remaining between them. DNA of the CDR3: TGTGCCAGCAGCCAAGGGGACTTTAACTATGGCTACACCTTC. Its protein product is CASSQGDFNYGYTF.

The chain uses TRBV20-1 and TRBJ2-7; 11 bases map to TRBD1. J gave up 2 bases and V 6 bases, and 9 bases lay outside the gene matches. The CDR3 spans 15 residues. Looked up from germline, CDR1 is DFQATT and CDR2 is SNEGSKA (reference sequence). The CDR3 here is CSAPPRTGGPYEQYF. The CDR3 DNA sequence: TGCAGTGCCCCCCCCCGGACAGGGGGCCCCTACGAGCAGTACTTC.

This clonotype came up many times. The V call is TRBV5-1, the J call TRBJ1-6, with a weak D call TRBD1 (6 bases). Germline lookup yields CDR1 SGHRS and CDR2 YFSETQ. The ends were cut back, 4 bases at V and 0 bases at J, with 14 bases in the middle. This CDR3 is 17 amino acids long. The CDR3 nucleotides are TGCGCCAGCAGCCTCTGGACAGCGAGCTCCTATAATTCACCCCTCCACTTT. This translates into CASSLWTASSYNSPLHF.

This clonotype has a single count. The J gene is TRBJ2-7, the V gene TRBV30; D is unresolved. V was shortened by 1 base and J by 5 bases, with 9 bases between the two germline ends. In germline, CDR1 is GTSNPN, CDR2 SVGIG (reference sequence). There are 12 residues in the CDR3. The CDR3 DNA follows: TGTGCCTGGAGTGGCCTCGGACACGAGCAGTACTTC. Protein: CAWSGLGHEQYF.

This clonotype was recorded at least ten times. V usage is TRBV11-2 and J usage is TRBJ2-5; D gene uncertain. This CDR3 has 15 amino acids. CDR1 SGHAT and CDR2 FQNNGV come from the germline V gene. V lost 2 bases and J lost 0, with 10 bases in between. The CDR3, as DNA: TGTGCCAGCAGCTTAACAAACACCTACCAAGAGACCCAGTACTTC. This gives the protein CASSLTNTYQETQYF.

The table lists this clonotype with a few counts. The chain uses TRBV4-1 and TRBJ1-5; D gene ambiguous. Germline CDR1 is MGHRA and CDR2 is YSYEKL. This CDR3 comprises 16 residues. Trimming removed 2 bases from V and 0 bases from J, with 11 bases in between. This CDR3 is CASSQPGVRSNQPQHF. The CDR3 DNA follows: TGCGCCAGCAGCCAACCCGGGGTCCGTAGCAATCAGCCCCAGCATTTT.

This clonotype was seen ten or more times. The J gene is TRBJ2-7, the V gene TRBV10-3, with a weak D call TRBD2 (5 bases). Trimming shortened V by 7 bases and J by 3 bases, and 13 bases separated the two germline ends. Germline CDR1 reads ENHRY; CDR2 reads SYGVKD. CDR3 size: 13 residues. The CDR3 nucleotides read TGTGCCATCAAGGAGTTCCGGGGCTACGAGCAGTACTTC. Translation: CAIKEFRGYEQYF.

This clonotype was picked up many times. The J gene is TRBJ2-7, the V gene TRBV12-3 or TRBV12-4; the D is unclear. V lost 6 bases and J 2 bases, leaving 8 bases between the germline ends. This CDR3 comprises 12 residues. CDR3 coding DNA: TGTGCCAGCAGCTCCCTTGCCTACGAGCAGTACTTC. This encodes CASSSLAYEQYF.

This clonotype was seen a handful of times. The rearrangement joins TRBV12-3 or TRBV12-4 to TRBJ2-4; D unresolved. The length of the CDR3 is 15 residues. Trimming shortened V by 1 base and J by 3 bases, and 10 bases separated the two germline ends. Here the CDR3 DNA reads TGTGCCAGCAGTTTAGAGAGTACGGGCAAAAACATTCAGTACTTC. Residues: CASSLESTGKNIQYF.

Ten or more counts support this clonotype. V usage is TRBV7-2 and J usage is TRBJ1-2, with 7 bases that match TRBD1. Germline values: CDR1 SGHTA, CDR2 FQGNSA. V lost 5 bases to trimming and J lost 3 bases; unmatched junction nucleotides: 6. This CDR3 contains 14 residues. The CDR3 here is CASSPRDSYYGYTF. The CDR3 DNA follows: TGTGCCAGCAGCCCGAGGGACAGCTACTATGGCTACACCTTC.

The CDR3 loop reads CASSQGPGPLYEQYF. The CDR3, as DNA: TGCGCCAGCAGCCAAGGGCCGGGGCCCCTCTACGAGCAGTACTTC. V is TRBV4-3 and J is TRBJ2-7; either TRBD1 or TRBD2 may supply D (5 bases each). V gave up 1 base and J gave up 3 bases, with 13 bases separating them. This CDR3 spans 15 amino acids. CDR1 and CDR2 (germline): LGHNA, YSLEER.

This clonotype was observed many times. This chain connects TRBV7-2 to TRBJ2-7; 7 bases map to TRBD2. With V trimmed by 7 bases and J by 5 bases, 11 bases remained unmatched. Per germline, CDR1 SGHTA and CDR2 FQGNSA. The CDR3 is made up of 14 amino acids. In DNA, the CDR3 is TGTGCCAGCAAACTAGCGACCGAGCGACACGAGCAGTACTTC. Protein product: CASKLATERHEQYF.

About this clonotype: This may stem from a read error, because a much larger clone lies one nucleotide away. The genes are TRBV28 and TRBJ1-2; D may be TRBD1 (6 bases). Germline V gives CDR1 MDHEN, CDR2 SYDVKM. The CDR3 extends over 13 amino acids. Deletions cut 8 bases from V and 2 bases from J, with 12 bases between. DNA of the CDR3: TGTGCCAGCGGTCGGGGGGCGAACTATGGCTACACCTTC. Translating gives CASGRGANYGYTF.

This clonotype was picked up many times. This chain connects TRBV7-9 to TRBJ2-5, with 10 bases fitting TRBD2. J was trimmed by 2 bases and V by 4 bases; bases with no gene match: 13. From germline, CDR1 is SEHNR and CDR2 FQNEAQ (reference sequence). The CDR3 length is 18 residues. CDR3 amino acids: CASSSGLAREWRQETQYF. The CDR3 bases are TGTGCCAGCAGCTCGGGACTAGCGAGAGAGTGGAGGCAAGAGACCCAGTACTTC.

This clonotype was counted between two and nine times. This sequence joins TRBV6-1 and TRBJ1-2; tentative D call: TRBD1 (5 bases). The CDR3 is 15 amino acids. Trimming removed 0 bases from V and 2 bases from J, with 10 bases in between. Germline V gives CDR1 MNHNS, CDR2 SASEGT. For the CDR3, the DNA is TGTGCCAGCAGTGAAGCGCGGGGGAGGAACTATGGCTACACCTTC. Encoded protein: CASSEARGRNYGYTF.

The genes are TRBV5-5 and TRBJ2-1, with 9 bases identical to TRBD1. CDR1 is SGHKS, CDR2 YYEKEE, per germline (reference sequence). V shed 3 bases and J 3 bases; nucleotides not matched to a gene: 7. This CDR3 comprises 16 residues. The CDR3 DNA is TGTGCCAGCAGCTCTTGGGGACAGGGAATCTACAATGAGCAGTTCTTC. Protein sequence: CASSSWGQGIYNEQFF.

This CDR3 reads CASKRGTGAYEAFF. DNA of the CDR3: TGTGCCAGCAAACGAGGGACAGGGGCCTATGAAGCTTTCTTT. V usage is TRBV6-2 or TRBV6-3 and J usage is TRBJ1-1; TRBD1 matches at 10 bases. The CDR3 extends over 14 amino acids. Germline loops: CDR1 MNHEY, CDR2 SVGEGT. V shed 7 bases and J 7 bases; nucleotides not matched to a gene: 9.

The chain is built from TRBV20-1 and TRBJ2-2, with 8 bases aligning to TRBD2. Germline V CDR1 and CDR2: DFQATT, SNEGSKA (reference sequence). After removal of 5 bases from V and 0 bases from J, the junction contained 5 bases not matched to a gene. The CDR3 consists of 15 residues. CDR3 protein: CSAPTGGANTGELFF. The CDR3 nucleotides read TGCAGTGCTCCCACGGGGGGGGCGAACACCGGGGAGCTGTTTTTT.

V usage is TRBV18 and J usage is TRBJ1-2, with TRBD1 as a possible D gene (6 bases). This CDR3 spans 14 amino acids. Germline assignment: CDR1 KGHSH and CDR2 LQKENI. The V gene lost 6 bases and the J gene lost 1 base, with 12 bases spanning the gap. CDR3: CASSWTEINYGYTF. CDR3 bases: TGTGCCAGCTCCTGGACAGAGATTAACTATGGCTACACCTTC.

This clonotype was seen at least ten times. The chain joins TRBV18 to TRBJ2-1; 13 bases align to TRBD2. From germline, CDR1 is KGHSH and CDR2 LQKENI. The J segment lost 5 bases and the V segment lost 3 bases, leaving 7 bases of the junction unmatched. CDR3 length: 17 amino acids. CDR3 nucleotides: TGTGCCAGCTCACCGATCCCGGGACTAGCGGGAAACAATGAGCAGTTCTTC. This sequence encodes CASSPIPGLAGNNEQFF.

The chain uses TRBV3-1 and TRBJ2-7; tentatively, D is TRBD1 (6 bases). Trimming left V 4 bases short and J 6 bases short, with 13 bases between. Germline V gene sequence: CDR1 LGHDT, CDR2 YNNKEL (reference sequence). This CDR3 spans 13 amino acids. Written as DNA, the CDR3 is TGTGCCAGCAGCCTCACAGGGAACGCCGAGCAGTACTTC. Translation gives CASSLTGNAEQYF.

There are many counts of this clonotype. The chain links TRBV6-5 to TRBJ2-5; tentative D call: TRBD2 (5 bases). The CDR3 consists of 13 residues. Trimming took off 2 bases at V and 5 bases at J, with 9 bases between the two ends. The germline CDR1 and CDR2 sequences are MNHEY and SVGAGI. The CDR3 sequence: CASSYGSSETQYF. The CDR3 DNA reads as TGTGCCAGCAGTTACGGGAGTTCTGAGACCCAGTACTTC.

This chain uses TRBV18 with TRBJ1-1; D is unresolved. The CDR3 loop spans 14 amino acids. The ends were cut back, 3 bases at V and 1 base at J, with 9 bases in the middle. In germline, CDR1 is KGHSH, CDR2 LQKENI. The CDR3 spells CASSPKAQNTEAFF. The CDR3 bases are TGTGCCAGCTCACCGAAGGCTCAGAACACTGAAGCTTTCTTT.

The chain carries TRBV7-9 and TRBJ2-1; D tentatively fits TRBD1 or TRBD2 (6 bases each). Germline values: CDR1 SEHNR, CDR2 FQNEAQ (reference sequence). Trimming took off 8 bases at V and 0 bases at J, with 14 bases between the two ends. The CDR3 loop spans 15 amino acids. The CDR3 DNA follows: TGTGCCAGCGACAGGTCCGGGGGCTCCTACAATGAGCAGTTCTTC. This codes for CASDRSGGSYNEQFF.

The V gene is TRBV4-3, the J gene TRBJ1-2, with 8 positions matching TRBD1. The CDR3 is made up of 16 amino acids. Germline loops: CDR1 LGHNA, CDR2 YSLEER. J was trimmed by 1 base and V by 0 bases; bases with no gene match: 4. CDR3 sequence reads: CASSQDPGQVNYGYTF. CDR3 nucleotides: TGCGCCAGCAGCCAAGACCCGGGACAGGTTAACTATGGCTACACCTTC.

This clonotype was detected many times. The chain has TRBV20-1 and TRBJ2-3; 8 bases line up with TRBD2. V lost 6 bases and J lost 0; bases outside the gene matches: 8. The CDR3 spans 15 residues. Germline V lookup: CDR1 DFQATT, CDR2 SNEGSKA (reference sequence). CDR3 bases: TGCAGTGCAGAGATACTAGCGGCTAGCACAGATACGCAGTATTTT. Translated, it gives CSAEILAASTDTQYF.

V gene TRBV6-2 or TRBV6-3 combines with J gene TRBJ1-6, with D maybe TRBD1 (5 bases). Germline V gene lookup returns CDR1 MNHEY and CDR2 SVGEGT. This CDR3 contains 14 residues. V was clipped by 2 bases and J by 10 bases, with 12 bases between them. CDR3 region: CASSYGAAVSPLHF. The CDR3 DNA sequence: TGTGCCAGCAGTTACGGGGCGGCGGTATCACCCCTCCACTTT.